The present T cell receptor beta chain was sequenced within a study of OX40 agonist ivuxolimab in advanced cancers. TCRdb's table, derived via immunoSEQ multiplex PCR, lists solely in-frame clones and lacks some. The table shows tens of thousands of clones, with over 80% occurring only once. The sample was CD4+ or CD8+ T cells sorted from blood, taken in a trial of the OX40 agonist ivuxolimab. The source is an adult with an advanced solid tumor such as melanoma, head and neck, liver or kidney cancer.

In nucleotides, the CDR3 is TGTGCCAGCACCGGGGGGAGTACTGGGGTCAATGAGCAGTTCTTC. This sequence encodes CASTGGSTGVNEQFF. The gene calls are TRBV27 and TRBJ2-1; 7 nucleotides align to TRBD2. CDR3 length: 15 residues. CDR1 is MNHEY, CDR2 SMNVEV, per germline (reference sequence). The V gene end was trimmed by 7 bases and the J gene end by 6 bases; junction bases not matched to a gene: 12.